One sample yielded the 24 T cell receptor beta chains listed below, sequenced in a study of blood T cell repertoires in COVID-19 (TCRdb year 2020). The library relied on the immunoSEQ multiplex PCR assay. This is the immuneACCESS table as TCRdb keeps it, with only in-frame sequences that have V and J called. A part of the clones is gone; compared with another copy, unresolved V genes explain less than half, and the rest is unexplained. Across this sample there are roughly 130,000 clones, with roughly 84% seen only once. Around 12% of the sample comes from the top ten. Sequencing input: peripheral blood. The receptors derive from a woman aged 30 to 39 who had recovered from COVID-19.

The chain combines TRBV6-5 with TRBJ2-1; 10 bases are shared with TRBD2. Germline CDR1 MNHEY, CDR2 SVGAGI. The CDR3 is 15 amino acids. V dropped 6 bases and J dropped 3; count of bases not matched to a gene: 5. The DNA for the CDR3 is TGTGCCAGCAGCCTCGGACTAGCGGACTACAATGAGCAGTTCTTC. Encoded protein: CASSLGLADYNEQFF.

This chain joins TRBV27 and TRBJ1-2; TRBD1 aligns across 7 bases. The CDR3 consists of 14 residues. CDR1 is MNHEY, CDR2 SMNVEV, per germline (reference sequence). The V gene end was trimmed by 10 bases and the J gene end by 2 bases; junction bases not matched to a gene: 10. The CDR3, as DNA: TGTGCCACCTCGACAGGGTCCCAAAACTATGGCTACACCTTC. Protein sequence: CATSTGSQNYGYTF.

The rearrangement uses TRBV9 and TRBJ2-1, with 12 bases identical to TRBD2. Per the germline V gene, CDR1 is SGDLS and CDR2 is YYNGEE. The CDR3 length is 18 residues. Trimming cost V 0 bases and J 0 bases; bases outside gene matches: 4. As DNA, the CDR3 is TGTGCCAGCAGCGTAGGACTAGCGGGGGTTAGCTCCTACAATGAGCAGTTCTTC. Amino acid sequence: CASSVGLAGVSSYNEQFF.

The V gene is TRBV19, the J gene TRBJ2-7; maybe TRBD2 (5 bases). With 2 bases removed from V and 3 bases from J, the gap between germline ends came to 11 bases. This CDR3 has 14 residues. Germline V gene data show CDR1 as LNHDA and CDR2 as SQIVND (reference sequence). The CDR3 DNA is TGTGCCAGTAGTATAAGAGGGTCGGACTACGAGCAGTACTTC. It is translated as CASSIRGSDYEQYF.

The chain couples TRBV6-5 to TRBJ2-3; perhaps TRBD1 as D (5 bases). CDR1 and CDR2 from the germline V gene are MNHEY and SVGAGI. CDR3 length equals 15 residues. The germline V and J ends were trimmed by 0 bases and 5 bases, with 12 bases remaining between them. The CDR3 coding sequence is TGTGCCAGCAGTTACTCAGGGGAATTAGGAGATACGCAGTATTTT. Amino acids: CASSYSGELGDTQYF.

As DNA, the CDR3 is TGTGCCAGCAGCCAGGTCTCCGGGACTAGCACTTCGGGGAGGGTCAGCACAGATACGCAGTATTTT. Amino acid sequence: CASSQVSGTSTSGRVSTDTQYF. The chain recombines TRBV3-1 (or the pseudogene TRBV3-2) with TRBJ2-3, with 9 bases that match TRBD2. Germline-derived CDR1 and CDR2 are LGHDT and YNNKEL (reference sequence). The CDR3 is 22 amino acids. The ends lost 3 bases at V and 0 bases at J; junction bases unmatched: 22.

The chain couples TRBV5-6 to TRBJ1-2; maybe TRBD1 (6 bases). Between the trimmed V and J ends, which lost 2 bases and 4 bases, there was a span of 15 bases. The CDR3 is 15 residues long. The germline V gene encodes CDR1 SGHDT and CDR2 YYEEEE. The CDR3 DNA sequence: TGTGCCAGCAGCTTCTCGGCAGGGGCCAGCTATGGCTACACCTTC. This codes for CASSFSAGASYGYTF.

The chain combines TRBV10-3 with TRBJ1-1; 8 nucleotides line up with TRBD1. The CDR3 length is 13 residues. The V gene's germline CDR1 is ENHRY and CDR2 SYGVKD. V shed 8 bases and J 0 bases; nucleotides not matched to a gene: 2. CDR3 region: CAISDRVNTEAFF. The DNA of the CDR3 is TGTGCCATCTCGGACAGGGTGAACACTGAAGCTTTCTTT.

The CDR3 sequence is CASSQGSTYGYTF. For the CDR3, the DNA is TGTGCCAGCAGTCAGGGGTCCACCTATGGCTACACCTTC. The V gene is TRBV6-6, the J gene TRBJ1-2; tentative D call: TRBD1 (6 bases). Per the germline V gene, CDR1 is MNHNY and CDR2 is SVGAGI (reference sequence). This CDR3 comprises 13 residues. V lost 5 bases and J lost 4, with 11 bases in between.

The V call is TRBV18, the J call TRBJ1-4; 12 nucleotides match TRBD1. This CDR3 comprises 17 residues. Per the germline V gene, CDR1 is KGHSH and CDR2 is LQKENI. The V and J ends lost 5 bases and 5 bases, in that order; junction bases with no gene match: 9. The CDR3 DNA sequence: TGTGCCAGCTCAACGGGACAGGGGGCACTTGGCAATGAAAAACTGTTTTTT. Amino acid sequence: CASSTGQGALGNEKLFF.

The rearrangement joins TRBV3-1 (or the pseudogene TRBV3-2) to TRBJ2-7; 10 bases fit TRBD1. Germline assignment: CDR1 LGHDT and CDR2 YNNKEL (reference sequence). The V gene end was trimmed by 1 base and the J gene end by 4 bases; junction bases not matched to a gene: 10. The CDR3 runs 17 residues. Here the CDR3 reads CASSQALWGTGEYEQYF. The CDR3 region has the DNA TGTGCCAGCAGCCAAGCCCTATGGGGGACAGGGGAATACGAGCAGTACTTC.

Here the CDR3 DNA reads TGCGCCAGCAGCAGCATAACCTACAATGAGCAGTTCTTC. Translating gives CASSSITYNEQFF. The V gene is TRBV5-1, the J gene TRBJ2-1, with D unclear. The germline V and J ends were trimmed by 4 bases and 2 bases, with 7 bases remaining between them. The CDR3 is 13 amino acids. CDR1 SGHRS and CDR2 YFSETQ come from the germline V gene.

The chain links TRBV5-3 to TRBJ2-3; 8 nucleotides agree with TRBD2. TRBV5-3 is assigned to the ORF class and has an uncertain function. The CDR3 runs 15 residues. Germline trimming cut 7 bases from V and 3 bases from J; bases unmatched to any gene: 10. CDR3 region: CARYQVGGDTDTQYF. The CDR3 bases are TGTGCCAGATATCAAGTCGGGGGGGATACAGATACGCAGTATTTT.

The chain carries TRBV10-2 and TRBJ2-7; 7 positions match TRBD1. CDR1 is WSHSY, CDR2 SAAADI, per germline. This CDR3 is 16 amino acids long. V lost 3 bases and J lost 0; bases outside the gene matches: 8. The DNA of the CDR3 is TGCGCCAGCAGTGACCCGGGACAGTCAAGCTCCTACGAGCAGTACTTC. Protein product: CASSDPGQSSSYEQYF.

The rearrangement uses TRBV29-1 and TRBJ2-4, with a tentative D call TRBD2 (6 bases). The germline CDR1 and CDR2 sequences are SQVTM and ANQGSEA. V lost 2 bases to trimming and J lost 8 bases, with 19 bases between them. The CDR3 totals 15 residues. CDR3 DNA: TGCAGCGTTGAAAGGGCTAGCGAAACCAGGGACATTCAGTACTTC. Translated: CSVERASETRDIQYF. Full variable domain (outside the CDR3, taken from reference TRBV29-1 and TRBJ2-4): SAVISQKPSRDICQRGTSLTIQCQVDSQVTMMFWYRQQPGQSLTLIATANQGSEATYESGFVIDKFPISRPNLTFSTLTVSNMSPEDSSIYLCSVERASETRDIQYFGAGTRLSVL.

J is TRBJ2-1 and V is TRBV7-2; 7 bases agree with TRBD2. The CDR3 sequence is 17 residues long. V lost 0 bases, J lost 3 bases, and 8 bases stayed unmatched. The germline V gene has CDR1 SGHTA and CDR2 FQGNSA. CDR3 loop: CASSLAGGPSYYNEQFF. The CDR3 DNA follows: TGTGCCAGCAGCTTAGCGGGAGGGCCGAGTTACTACAATGAGCAGTTCTTC.

The J gene is TRBJ2-7, the V gene TRBV19; the D gene is possibly TRBD2 (5 bases). V was shortened by 3 bases and J by 4 bases, with 13 bases between the two germline ends. The CDR3 consists of 14 residues. Germline V lookup: CDR1 LNHDA, CDR2 SQIVND (reference sequence). The CDR3: CASSIGGSSYEQYF. The DNA for the CDR3 is TGTGCCAGTAGTATCGGAGGCTCATCTTACGAGCAGTACTTC.

This sequence joins TRBV3-1 (or the pseudogene TRBV3-2) and TRBJ2-7, with D uncertain. The CDR3 loop spans 15 amino acids. V was clipped by 4 bases and J by 2 bases, with 15 bases between them. From germline, CDR1 is LGHDT and CDR2 YNNKEL (reference sequence). CDR3 loop: CASSPSPIGAYEQYF. DNA of the CDR3: TGTGCCAGCAGCCCATCCCCGATAGGAGCCTACGAGCAGTACTTC.

The sample holds a few counts of this clone. The chain employs TRBV6-5 and TRBJ2-3; 13 bases line up with TRBD2. The CDR3 has 15 amino acids. With 8 bases clipped from V and 6 bases from J, the junction kept 8 bases outside the gene matches. Germline CDR1 and CDR2: MNHEY and SVGAGI. The CDR3 loop reads CASARTSGSGDTQYF. The CDR3 coding sequence is TGTGCCAGCGCCAGGACTAGCGGGAGTGGGGATACGCAGTATTTT.

This clone came up a few times. This rearrangement joins TRBV30 to TRBJ1-2; D is perhaps TRBD1 (5 bases). CDR3 length: 13 residues. Germline V gives CDR1 GTSNPN, CDR2 SVGIG (reference sequence). V lost 1 base, J lost 4 bases, and 10 bases lay in between. CDR3 nucleotides: TGTGCCTGGAGTGATCAGGGCGGCTATGGCTACACCTTC. Protein: CAWSDQGGYGYTF.

CDR3 amino acids: CSVERQGVTGELFF. The DNA for the CDR3 is TGCAGCGTTGAAAGGCAGGGGGTAACCGGGGAGCTGTTTTTT. The chain carries TRBV29-1 and TRBJ2-2; 7 nucleotides agree with TRBD1. The CDR3 covers 14 residues. The ends lost 2 bases at V and 5 bases at J; junction bases unmatched: 5. The V gene's germline CDR1 is SQVTM and CDR2 ANQGSEA.

This sequence joins TRBV24-1 and TRBJ2-1, with D maybe TRBD1 (6 bases). This CDR3 is 15 amino acids long. The V gene lost 5 bases and the J gene lost 2 bases, with 12 bases spanning the gap. CDR1 is KGHDR, CDR2 SFDVKD, per germline. CDR3 DNA: TGTGCCACCAGTGCTGGGCAGGGGACCTACAATGAGCAGTTCTTC. Protein: CATSAGQGTYNEQFF.

This clone appeared once. The rearrangement joins TRBV2 to TRBJ2-7, with TRBD2 as a possible D gene (6 bases). The CDR3 consists of 15 residues. V was pared by 5 bases and J by 6 bases, with 20 bases between. Per germline, CDR1 SNHLY and CDR2 FYNNEI. The CDR3 region has the DNA TGTGCCAGCAGTTCCGCCGGAGGGCGGGTCTTCGAGCAGTACTTC. Amino acid sequence: CASSSAGGRVFEQYF.

The chain has TRBV19 and TRBJ2-1; TRBD2 might be the D (6 bases). V was clipped by 6 bases and J by 8 bases, with 20 bases between them. CDR1 and CDR2 from the germline V gene are LNHDA and SQIVND (reference sequence). There are 15 residues in the CDR3. This chain's CDR3 is CASSPRRGIVDEQFF. Written as DNA, the CDR3 is TGTGCCAGTAGCCCCCGGCGGGGCATCGTCGATGAGCAGTTCTTC. Drawing the rest from reference TRBV19 and TRBJ2-1, the complete variable domain is DGGITQSPKYLFRKEGQNVTLSCEQNLNHDAMYWYRQDPGQGLRLIYYSQIVNDFQKGDIAEGYSVSREKKESFPLTVTSAQKNPTAFYLCASSPRRGIVDEQFFGPGTRLTVL.